The rows below give T cell receptor beta chains drawn from one sample of a study of regulatory T cells in long-lasting Graves disease. TCRdb recomputed calls from the multiplex PCR reads with MiXCR, one row per CDR3 protein. The sample yields some 330,000 distinct CDR3 sequences, over 9.5% seen once. These data were likewise used in another study, on T cells in Graves' hyperthyroidism and ophthalmopathy.

Material: peripheral blood mononuclear cells (PBMCs), obtained at new diagnosis, from a patient treated with antithyroid drugs. These receptors came from a woman between 18 and 30 years old with Graves disease. Each CDR3 is given with its conserved first and last residue. A D gene is named only where the DNA matches it firmly. Only some rows state a clone size, as once, few, many or a class for expanded clones.

D gene,clone size,J gene,V gene,CDR3 DNA,CDR3 protein
TRBD1,many,TRBJ1-2,TRBV7-2,TGTGCCAGCAGCGCCCGACAGGGACTCGCTCAGGGCTACACCTTC,CASSARQGLAQGYTF
NA,few,TRBJ2-7,TRBV7-6,TGTGCCAGCAGCTTTTACTCCAGGACTACCCCCTACGAGCAGTACTTC,CASSFYSRTTPYEQYF
NA,few,TRBJ1-6,TRBV19,TGTGCCAGTAGTCCCTCCGACAACGATAATTCACCCCTCCACTTT,CASSPSDNDNSPLHF
TRBD1,few,TRBJ2-2,TRBV7-6,TGTGCCAGCAGCAAACCAACCGGGACAGGGGACACCGGGGAGCTGTTTTTT,CASSKPTGTGDTGELFF
TRBD1,many,TRBJ1-5,TRBV7-8,TGTGCCAGCAGCCAGTGGTGGGCAGGGGGGCCCCAGCATTTT,CASSQWWAGGPQHF
NA,many,TRBJ1-5,TRBV28,TGTGCCAGCAGTCCTGGTAGGGTGCCCCAGCATTTT,CASSPGRVPQHF
TRBD2,NA,TRBJ2-3,TRBV7-2,TGTGCCAGCAGCCCGGATAGCGGGGGCACAGATACGCAGTATTTT,CASSPDSGGTDTQYF
NA,many,TRBJ1-4,TRBV12-3/TRBV12-4,TGTGCCAGCAGTTTAGGGGCCAGGACACAGGGTGAAAAACTGTTTTTT,CASSLGARTQGEKLFF
NA,many,TRBJ2-3,TRBV12-5,TGTGCTAGTGGTTTGGCCCCGGGACGCCGCACAGATACGCAGTATTTT,CASGLAPGRRTDTQYF
NA,few,TRBJ1-6,TRBV5-6,TGTGCCAGCAGCTTGGATCTTCCAGGGATTTCACCCCTCCACTTT,CASSLDLPGISPLHF
NA,many,TRBJ2-2,TRBV7-6,TGTGCCAGCAGCTTGAGTCTCAGGGAGCTGTTTTTT,CASSLSLRELFF
NA,few,TRBJ2-5,TRBV7-9,TGTGCCAGCAGCTTACGGCCAGGTCCGAGATCAAGGGAGACCCAGTACTTC,CASSLRPGPRSRETQYF
NA,NA,TRBJ2-3,TRBV5-6,TGTGCCAGCAGCTTGGGAAGTGCGGGAACCAGGGGCACAGATACGCAGTATTTT,CASSLGSAGTRGTDTQYF
NA,few,TRBJ2-1,TRBV12-3/TRBV12-4,TGTGCCAGCAGCCGGACTAATGGGATTACTGAGCAGTTCTTC,CASSRTNGITEQFF
TRBD1,few,TRBJ2-5,TRBV20-1,TGCAGTGCGACCCTAGACAGGGTCCCTGAGACCCAGTACTTC,CSATLDRVPETQYF
TRBD2,many,TRBJ2-7,TRBV7-2,TGTGCCAGCAGAGCGAGCGGGACCTACGAGCAGTACTTC,CASRASGTYEQYF
NA,many,TRBJ1-6,TRBV9,TGTGCCAGCAGCGTAGCTACCACCGATAATTCACCCCTCCACTTT,CASSVATTDNSPLHF
NA,few,TRBJ2-7,TRBV7-3,TGTGCCAGCAGCCGGGAGTGGGGTGAGCAGTACTTC,CASSREWGEQYF
TRBD2,NA,TRBJ2-3,TRBV27,TGTGCCAGCAGTGTACCCCCTAGCGGGAGGGCGGGGAGCACAGATACGCAGTATTTT,CASSVPPSGRAGSTDTQYF
NA,many,TRBJ1-5,TRBV12-3/TRBV12-4,TGTGCCAGCACCCACCAGGACGGGCGTCAGCCCCAGCATTTT,CASTHQDGRQPQHF
NA,many,TRBJ2-3,TRBV6-1,TGTGCCAGCAGCAATCGGGGCGGTGTGGCAGATACGCAGTATTTT,CASSNRGGVADTQYF
NA,many,TRBJ1-1,TRBV20-1,TGCAGTGCTAGGTGGGGCCTGGACACTGAAGCTTTCTTT,CSARWGLDTEAFF
TRBD2,many,TRBJ2-5,TRBV24-1,TGTGCCACCAGTGATGGGACTAGCGGGACGGAGACCCAGTACTTC,CATSDGTSGTETQYF
TRBD2,NA,TRBJ2-3,TRBV28,TGTGCCAGCAGTTTACTCCCTTACCCGCCCGGGACTAGCTCGAGAGATACGCAGTATTTT,CASSLLPYPPGTSSRDTQYF
NA,few,TRBJ2-5,TRBV18,TGTGCCAGCTCACCAGGGACGGACAAAGAGACCCAGTACTTC,CASSPGTDKETQYF
TRBD1,many,TRBJ1-5,TRBV12-3/TRBV12-4,TGTGCCAGCAGCCCCGGACAGGGAATACTCAATCAGCCCCAGCATTTT,CASSPGQGILNQPQHF
TRBD2,few,TRBJ2-1,TRBV10-3,TGTGCCATCAGTGAGACTAGCGGGACTGGTGAGCAGTTCTTC,CAISETSGTGEQFF
NA,many,TRBJ2-6,TRBV19,TGTGCCAGTAGTAATACGGCCATCTCTGGGGCCAACGTCCTGACTTTC,CASSNTAISGANVLTF
NA,many,TRBJ2-2,TRBV2,TGTGCCAGCACCTGGGACACAAAAAGAAGAACGAACACCGGGGAGCTGTTTTTT,CASTWDTKRRTNTGELFF
NA,many,TRBJ2-1,TRBV6-2/TRBV6-3,TGTGCCAGCAGTTACGTGTCGGGAGCCTACAATGAGCAGTTCTTC,CASSYVSGAYNEQFF
NA,NA,TRBJ2-6,TRBV27,TGTGCCAGCAAGTCCGGGACTGGGGCCAACGTCCTGACTTTC,CASKSGTGANVLTF
NA,many,TRBJ1-5,TRBV7-6,TGTGCCACCTCCCAGGGCAGCAATCAGCCCCAGCATTTT,CATSQGSNQPQHF
NA,many,TRBJ2-7,TRBV29-1,TGCAGCTTCTCCCGATTGCGGGGAAACTACGAGCAGTACTTC,CSFSRLRGNYEQYF
NA,many,TRBJ2-3,TRBV20-1,TGCAGTGCTAGTCATGGGCGGGCGCATAGCACAGATACGCAGTATTTT,CSASHGRAHSTDTQYF
NA,NA,TRBJ2-3,TRBV9,TGTGCCAGCAGCGTAGGGGGACGGACGGCAGATACGCAGTATTTT,CASSVGGRTADTQYF
TRBD1,many,TRBJ1-1,TRBV5-7,TGTGCCAGCAGCCCGCTCGGGACAGGGCGGACTGAAGCTTTCTTT,CASSPLGTGRTEAFF
TRBD1,few,TRBJ1-6,TRBV12-3/TRBV12-4,TGTGCCAGCAGTTTAGGGACAGGTCGTTCACCCCTCCACTTT,CASSLGTGRSPLHF
NA,many,TRBJ2-3,TRBV3-1,TGTGCCAGCAGCCATATCTCCCTAATCGGCACAGATACGCAGTATTTT,CASSHISLIGTDTQYF
TRBD2,NA,TRBJ2-7,TRBV7-2,TGTGCCAGCAGCTTAGGTTGGTCCAGCGGGAGGGAAGGTTACGAGCAGTACTTC,CASSLGWSSGREGYEQYF
NA,few,TRBJ2-3,TRBV30,TGTGCCTGGAGTTGGGGACTTGTTAGCACAGATACGCAGTATTTT,CAWSWGLVSTDTQYF
NA,many,TRBJ1-1,TRBV24-1,TGTGCCACCAGTGACCGGGATTTGCCGAACACTGAAGCTTTCTTT,CATSDRDLPNTEAFF
TRBD2,few,TRBJ2-1,TRBV5-6,TGTGCCAGCAGCTTCGGACTAGAATCGGGTGAGCAGTTCTTC,CASSFGLESGEQFF